A selection of T cell receptor beta chains follows, all from one sample in a study of human T cells and chemical hapten exposure. Each CDR3 protein gets one entry after TCRdb re-called the RACE reads with MiXCR. The data show some 380,000 distinct CDR3 sequences, around 5% seen once. The source was whole blood, collected in connection with sensitization to the hapten diphenylcyclopropenone (DPC). The receptors here all came from a woman aged 50 to 60 with alopecia areata. Some clones in this sample may be carry-over from other donors' samples. The CDR3 runs from the conserved cysteine through the conserved F or W. Each record gives: J gene, clone size, V gene, D gene, CDR3 protein, CDR3 DNA. A D gene is named only where the DNA matches it firmly. Size is stated for part of the rows, as once, few or many counts, or as a class when the clone is expanded.

J: TRBJ2-3; size: many; V: TRBV20-1; D: TRBD2; CDR3: CSASLLAVRTDTQYF; DNA: TGCAGTGCTAGTTTGCTAGCGGTACGCACAGATACGCAGTATTTT
J: TRBJ1-5; size: many; V: TRBV7-2; D: TRBD1; CDR3: CASSRDRGGNQPQHF; DNA: TGTGCCAGCAGTCGTGACAGGGGCGGCAATCAGCCCCAGCATTTT
J: TRBJ2-1; size: many; V: TRBV7-9; D: .; CDR3: CASNLKTSFSYNEQFF; DNA: TGTGCCAGCAATCTCAAGACTAGTTTCTCCTACAATGAGCAGTTCTTC
J: TRBJ2-1; size: many; V: TRBV12-3/TRBV12-4; D: .; CDR3: CASSPGSEQFF; DNA: TGTGCCAGCAGTCCGGGGTCTGAGCAGTTCTTC
J: TRBJ2-1; size: many; V: TRBV9; D: .; CDR3: CASSVEPGSRDEQFF; DNA: TGTGCCAGCAGCGTAGAACCGGGTTCCAGGGATGAGCAGTTCTTC
J: TRBJ2-1; size: many; V: TRBV12-3/TRBV12-4; D: TRBD2; CDR3: CASSLRLANNEQFF; DNA: TGTGCCAGCAGTTTAAGACTAGCTAACAATGAGCAGTTCTTC
J: TRBJ1-3; size: many; V: TRBV6-1; D: .; CDR3: CASSENGAAGNTIYF; DNA: TGTGCCAGCAGTGAAAACGGGGCGGCTGGAAACACCATATATTTT
J: TRBJ2-3; size: many; V: TRBV5-1; D: .; CDR3: CASSLANRRTDTQYF; DNA: TGCGCCAGCAGCTTGGCCAACAGGCGCACAGATACGCAGTATTTT
J: TRBJ2-3; size: .; V: TRBV5-4; D: .; CDR3: CASSLDEEGDTQYF; DNA: TGTGCCAGCAGCTTGGACGAGGAGGGAGATACGCAGTATTTT
J: TRBJ2-3; size: many; V: TRBV5-1; D: TRBD1; CDR3: CASLPGTGGALDITDTQYF; DNA: TGCGCTTCCCTCCCCGGGACAGGGGGCGCTTTGGATATAACAGATACGCAGTATTTT
J: TRBJ2-5; size: few; V: TRBV28; D: .; CDR3: CASRPLHSAETQYF; DNA: TGTGCCAGCAGACCCCTCCACAGTGCAGAGACCCAGTACTTC
J: TRBJ1-1; size: few; V: TRBV2; D: .; CDR3: CASKDGGGHSTEAFF; DNA: TGTGCCAGCAAGGACGGCGGGGGCCACAGCACTGAAGCTTTCTTT
J: TRBJ1-2; size: few; V: TRBV10-3; D: TRBD1; CDR3: CAISREQGDYGYTF; DNA: TGTGCCATCAGCCGGGAGCAGGGGGACTATGGCTACACCTTC
J: TRBJ2-2; size: .; V: TRBV5-1; D: TRBD1; CDR3: CGSSLVGQGGTGELFF; DNA: TGCGGCAGCAGCTTGGTAGGACAGGGAGGAACCGGGGAGCTGTTTTTT
J: TRBJ2-7; size: many; V: TRBV27; D: .; CDR3: CASSLSPSAPYEQYF; DNA: TGTGCCAGCAGTTTATCCCCTAGCGCTCCCTACGAGCAGTACTTC
J: TRBJ2-7; size: few; V: TRBV20-1; D: .; CDR3: CSARVFGLSSYEQYF; DNA: TGCAGTGCTAGAGTCTTCGGTTTGAGCTCCTACGAGCAGTACTTC
J: TRBJ2-3; size: many; V: TRBV24-1; D: TRBD2; CDR3: CATSERTSGPTRVYTQYF; DNA: TGTGCCACCAGTGAAAGGACTAGCGGACCGACGCGGGTGTATACGCAGTATTTT
J: TRBJ2-1; size: .; V: TRBV10-2; D: .; CDR3: CASRGPGSYNEQFF; DNA: TGCGCCAGCAGGGGTCCCGGGTCCTACAATGAGCAGTTCTTC
J: TRBJ1-5; size: many; V: TRBV29-1; D: .; CDR3: CSVAQGTGQPQHF; DNA: TGCAGCGTAGCCCAGGGAACGGGTCAGCCCCAGCATTTT
J: TRBJ2-5; size: many; V: TRBV5-1; D: .; CDR3: CASRPDAQETQYF; DNA: TGCGCCAGCAGACCAGATGCCCAAGAGACCCAGTACTTC
J: TRBJ1-1; size: many; V: TRBV6-2/TRBV6-3; D: .; CDR3: CASSYTPRGFTEAFF; DNA: TGTGCCAGCAGTTACACCCCCAGGGGCTTCACTGAAGCTTTCTTT
J: TRBJ2-7; size: many; V: TRBV10-3; D: .; CDR3: CAINGGVNYEQYF; DNA: TGTGCCATCAACGGGGGAGTGAACTACGAGCAGTACTTC
J: TRBJ1-1; size: .; V: TRBV6-2/TRBV6-3; D: .; CDR3: CASSWAGPFEAFF; DNA: TGTGCCAGCAGCTGGGCAGGACCCTTTGAAGCTTTCTTT
J: TRBJ2-1; size: .; V: TRBV7-3; D: TRBD2; CDR3: CASSSSGGPGYNEQFF; DNA: TGTGCCAGCAGCTCAAGCGGGGGCCCGGGTTACAATGAGCAGTTCTTC
J: TRBJ1-2; size: many; V: TRBV14; D: .; CDR3: CASSGGRSYGYTF; DNA: TGTGCCAGCAGCGGGGGACGGAGCTATGGCTACACCTTC
J: TRBJ2-7; size: few; V: TRBV6-2/TRBV6-3; D: .; CDR3: CASSRAGAQYF; DNA: TGTGCCAGCAGCCGCGCAGGAGCGCAGTACTTC
J: TRBJ2-2; size: many; V: TRBV6-5; D: .; CDR3: CASSYYAENPGELFF; DNA: TGTGCCAGCAGTTACTACGCAGAAAACCCCGGGGAGCTGTTTTTT
J: TRBJ2-3; size: few; V: TRBV7-9; D: .; CDR3: CASSLAPITSNSGDTQYF; DNA: TGTGCCAGCAGCTTAGCGCCGATAACTAGCAACTCTGGGGATACGCAGTATTTT
J: TRBJ2-3; size: .; V: TRBV10-3; D: TRBD2; CDR3: CAISERASGSTDTQYF; DNA: TGTGCCATCAGTGAGCGGGCTAGCGGTAGCACAGATACGCAGTATTTT
J: TRBJ1-4; size: many; V: TRBV6-5; D: TRBD1; CDR3: CASSSPGQGREKLFF; DNA: TGTGCCAGCAGTTCTCCGGGACAGGGAAGAGAAAAACTGTTTTTT
J: TRBJ1-1; size: few; V: TRBV6-5; D: TRBD1; CDR3: CASTRDREWDTEAFF; DNA: TGTGCCAGCACCCGGGACAGGGAGTGGGACACTGAAGCTTTCTTT
J: TRBJ1-4; size: many; V: TRBV5-4; D: TRBD1; CDR3: CASSQGDREGREKLFF; DNA: TGTGCCAGCAGCCAAGGGGACAGGGAGGGAAGAGAAAAACTGTTTTTT
J: TRBJ2-6; size: many; V: TRBV6-5; D: .; CDR3: CASSAQGTSGANVLTF; DNA: TGTGCCAGCAGTGCACAGGGTACCTCTGGGGCCAACGTCCTGACTTTC
J: TRBJ1-1; size: many; V: TRBV5-1; D: TRBD1; CDR3: CASSLGTGAEAFF; DNA: TGCGCCAGCAGCTTGGGGACAGGGGCTGAAGCTTTCTTT
J: TRBJ1-3; size: many; V: TRBV5-1; D: .; CDR3: CASTRDTGSGNTIYF; DNA: TGCGCCAGCACCAGGGACACCGGCTCTGGAAACACCATATATTTT
J: TRBJ2-3; size: few; V: TRBV5-1; D: TRBD2; CDR3: CASSLVGLAADTQYF; DNA: TGCGCCAGCAGCTTGGTAGGACTAGCCGCAGATACGCAGTATTTT
J: TRBJ2-1; size: few; V: TRBV30; D: TRBD2; CDR3: CAWTLAPYNEQFF; DNA: TGTGCCTGGACACTAGCGCCTTACAATGAGCAGTTCTTC
J: TRBJ2-1; size: few; V: TRBV5-1; D: .; CDR3: CASSYGGTGAYNEQFF; DNA: TGCGCCAGCAGCTACGGCGGGACTGGAGCCTACAATGAGCAGTTCTTC
J: TRBJ2-3; size: many; V: TRBV6-2/TRBV6-3; D: .; CDR3: CASSVRGTDTQYF; DNA: TGTGCCAGCAGTGTTCGAGGGACAGATACGCAGTATTTT
J: TRBJ2-3; size: many; V: TRBV12-3/TRBV12-4; D: TRBD2; CDR3: CASRAGLAGTDTQYF; DNA: TGTGCCAGCAGGGCAGGACTAGCGGGCACAGATACGCAGTATTTT
J: TRBJ1-6; size: many; V: TRBV14; D: .; CDR3: CASSQGYQNSPLHF; DNA: TGTGCCAGCAGCCAGGGGTATCAAAATTCACCCCTCCACTTT
J: TRBJ1-1; size: .; V: TRBV29-1; D: .; CDR3: CSVRRVESEAFF; DNA: TGCAGCGTTAGAAGAGTAGAAAGCGAAGCTTTCTTT
J: TRBJ1-1; size: many; V: TRBV28; D: .; CDR3: CASSFRGGRTEAFF; DNA: TGTGCCAGCAGTTTTCGGGGTGGAAGGACTGAAGCTTTCTTT
J: TRBJ2-7; size: many; V: TRBV20-1; D: TRBD1; CDR3: CSARGTGFHEQYF; DNA: TGCAGTGCTAGAGGGACAGGGTTCCACGAGCAGTACTTC
J: TRBJ2-1; size: many; V: TRBV12-3/TRBV12-4; D: TRBD1; CDR3: CASSIRTGDNEQFF; DNA: TGTGCCAGCAGTATCCGGACAGGGGACAATGAGCAGTTCTTC
J: TRBJ1-6; size: many; V: TRBV20-1; D: .; CDR3: CSARDSHWKFNSPLHF; DNA: TGCAGTGCTAGAGACTCTCACTGGAAGTTTAATTCACCCCTCCACTTT
J: TRBJ1-2; size: few; V: TRBV12-3/TRBV12-4; D: .; CDR3: CASRQGTKRFYGYTF; DNA: TGTGCCAGCAGACAGGGCACAAAAAGGTTTTATGGCTACACCTTC
J: TRBJ2-7; size: many; V: TRBV6-5; D: .; CDR3: CASRRIGASYEQYF; DNA: TGTGCCAGCAGGCGAATCGGGGCCAGCTACGAGCAGTACTTC
J: TRBJ1-2; size: many; V: TRBV4-2; D: .; CDR3: CASSQEGPYGYTF; DNA: TGTGCCAGCAGCCAAGAAGGGCCCTATGGCTACACCTTC
J: TRBJ1-2; size: many; V: TRBV4-2; D: .; CDR3: CASSQVLRERNYGYTF; DNA: TGTGCCAGCAGCCAAGTGTTGAGGGAGCGGAACTATGGCTACACCTTC
J: TRBJ1-6; size: few; V: TRBV27; D: .; CDR3: CASSPGPTNSPLHF; DNA: TGTGCCAGCAGTCCGGGACCGACTAATTCACCCCTCCACTTT
J: TRBJ2-1; size: many; V: TRBV18; D: TRBD2; CDR3: CASSPPSLAAYNEQFF; DNA: TGTGCCAGCTCACCACCGAGTCTAGCGGCCTACAATGAGCAGTTCTTC
J: TRBJ2-7; size: .; V: TRBV29-1; D: .; CDR3: CSVLGPRSNYEQYF; DNA: TGCAGCGTCCTGGGGCCAAGGTCTAACTACGAGCAGTACTTC
J: TRBJ1-1; size: many; V: TRBV29-1; D: .; CDR3: CSVSQGRVTEAFF; DNA: TGCAGCGTCTCACAGGGTCGTGTCACTGAAGCTTTCTTT
J: TRBJ1-1; size: few; V: TRBV5-6; D: TRBD1; CDR3: CASRLKQGRGMNTEAFF; DNA: TGTGCCAGCAGATTGAAACAGGGGCGGGGAATGAACACTGAAGCTTTCTTT